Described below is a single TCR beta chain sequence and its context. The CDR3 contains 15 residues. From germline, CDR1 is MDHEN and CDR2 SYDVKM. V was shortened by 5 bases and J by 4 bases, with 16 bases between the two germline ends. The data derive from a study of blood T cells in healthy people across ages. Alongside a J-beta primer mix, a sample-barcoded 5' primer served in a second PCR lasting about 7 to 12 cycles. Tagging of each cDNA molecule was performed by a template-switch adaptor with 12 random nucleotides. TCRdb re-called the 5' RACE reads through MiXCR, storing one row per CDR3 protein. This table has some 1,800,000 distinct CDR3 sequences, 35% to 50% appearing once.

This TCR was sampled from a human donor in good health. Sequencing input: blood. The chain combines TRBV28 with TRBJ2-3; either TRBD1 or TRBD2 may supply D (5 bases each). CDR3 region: CASSPRDGKADTQYF. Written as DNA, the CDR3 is TGTGCCAGCAGTCCCAGGGACGGCAAAGCAGATACGCAGTATTTT.